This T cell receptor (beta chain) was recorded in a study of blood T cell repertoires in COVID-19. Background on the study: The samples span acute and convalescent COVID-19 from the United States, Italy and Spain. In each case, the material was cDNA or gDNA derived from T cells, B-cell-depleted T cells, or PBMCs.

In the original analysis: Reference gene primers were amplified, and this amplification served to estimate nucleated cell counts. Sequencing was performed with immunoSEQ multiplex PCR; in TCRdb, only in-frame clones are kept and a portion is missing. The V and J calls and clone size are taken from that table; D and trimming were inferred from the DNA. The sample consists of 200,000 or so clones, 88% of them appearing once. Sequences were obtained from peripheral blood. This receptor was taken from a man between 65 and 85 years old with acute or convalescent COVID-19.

The CDR3 reads CSVLTFYNEQFF. The DNA of the CDR3 is TGCAGCGTTTTAACTTTTTACAATGAGCAGTTCTTC. The chain combines TRBV29-1 with TRBJ2-1, with D hard to call. The CDR3 runs 12 residues. V was clipped by 5 bases and J by 4 bases, with 9 bases between them. Germline CDR1 reads SQVTM; CDR2 reads ANQGSEA.